The rows below give T cell receptor beta chains drawn from one sample of a study of T cell repertoires in cytomegalovirus infection. TCRdb called the reads again in MiXCR, with one record for every CDR3 protein. This repertoire shows more than 400,000 distinct CDR3 sequences, around 27% found once; its top ten account for over 10%. Sequencing input: PBMCs. These receptors were collected from a human donor in good health (CMV status not recorded). Some clones in this sample may be carry-over from other donors' samples. Both conserved end residues are part of each CDR3. The order of the fields is D gene, V gene, J gene, clone size, CDR3 DNA, CDR3 protein. The D gene is left open where the match is weak. Clone sizes are given selectively: once, few, many, or a class where the clone is expanded.

NA	TRBV20-1	TRBJ1-6	NA	TGCAGTGCGAGGACAAGTAATTCACCCCTCCACTTT	CSARTSNSPLHF
NA	TRBV4-2	TRBJ1-2	few	TGTGCCAGCAGCCAAGCGCATTCCTCCCTGCCGACGGATTCTAACTATGGCTACACCTTC	CASSQAHSSLPTDSNYGYTF
TRBD1	TRBV4-1	TRBJ1-2	NA	TGCCCCAGCAGCCAAACCGGGACAGGGATTTTAAATCTCTATGGCTACACCTTC	CPSSQTGTGILNLYGYTF
NA	TRBV5-6	TRBJ2-7	NA	TGTGTCAGCAGCTTGAGACACGAGCGAGGGGACGAGCAGTACTTC	CVSSLRHERGDEQYF
NA	TRBV29-1	TRBJ2-3	NA	TGCAGCGTCCTGCCAATCACAGATACGCAGTATTTT	CSVLPITDTQYF
TRBD2	TRBV7-2	TRBJ2-6	many	TGTGCCAGCAGCTTAGTTAGCGGGAGCTCTGGGGCCAACGTCCTGACTTTC	CASSLVSGSSGANVLTF
NA	TRBV7-8	TRBJ2-2	many	TGTGCCAGCAGCTTTACCGGGACTGGAGGCGGGGAGCTGTTTTTT	CASSFTGTGGGELFF
TRBD1	TRBV5-1	TRBJ2-1	NA	TGCGCCAGCAGCTTGCGGGACAGGGCCCATGAGCAGTTCTTC	CASSLRDRAHEQFF
NA	TRBV20-1	TRBJ1-5	few	TGCAGTGCCAGCACACCCCTGGGGGGCAATCAGCCCCAGCATTTT	CSASTPLGGNQPQHF
TRBD2	TRBV25-1	TRBJ2-7	many	TGTGCCAGCAGTGAACGCGGGGGTCCCATTAAAGTGCAGTACTTC	CASSERGGPIKVQYF
TRBD2	TRBV11-2	TRBJ2-1	NA	TGTGCCAGCAGCCGGACTAGCGGGAGGGTCGATGAGCAGTTCTTC	CASSRTSGRVDEQFF
TRBD1	TRBV6-2/TRBV6-3	TRBJ1-5	many	TGTGCCAGCGAGGGACAGTGGGGCAATCAGCCCCAGCATTTT	CASEGQWGNQPQHF
TRBD1	TRBV20-1	TRBJ2-7	NA	TGCAGTGCCAAAGGGGACAGGGCGTTCGGGTACGAGCAGTACTTC	CSAKGDRAFGYEQYF
TRBD1	TRBV10-3	TRBJ1-1	NA	TGTGCCATCAGTGAGGCATTTCGACAGGGCGGTGACACTGAAGCTTTCTTT	CAISEAFRQGGDTEAFF
NA	TRBV19	TRBJ2-3	NA	TGTGCCAGTAGTATAGGAGCTAGCGGCACAGATACGCAGTATTTT	CASSIGASGTDTQYF
NA	TRBV7-2	TRBJ1-5	many	TGTGCCAGCAGCTTAAACAGTGTTAGCAATCAGCCCCAGCATTTT	CASSLNSVSNQPQHF
NA	TRBV7-8	TRBJ1-2	many	TGTGCCAGCAGCTCTAGGGGGTCGGAGGGCTACACCTTC	CASSSRGSEGYTF
NA	TRBV20-1	TRBJ1-1	few	TGCAGTGCTAGAGCTCTCGGTGAAGCTTTCTTT	CSARALGEAFF
TRBD2	TRBV7-2	TRBJ2-7	many	TGTGCCAGCAGCTTCCTAGCGGGGCAGACCTACGAGCAGTACTTC	CASSFLAGQTYEQYF
NA	TRBV7-2	TRBJ2-3	few	TGTGCCAGCGGGAGAATCCGGGATACGCAGTATTTT	CASGRIRDTQYF
TRBD2	TRBV7-2	TRBJ2-7	many	TGTGCCAGCAGCCGAACTAGCGGAGACTACGAGCAGTACTTC	CASSRTSGDYEQYF
TRBD2	TRBV29-1	TRBJ2-3	once	TGCAGCGTCGCATGGACTAGCGGGAGAAAAGATACGCAGTATTTT	CSVAWTSGRKDTQYF
TRBD1	TRBV19	TRBJ1-2	NA	TGTGCCAGTAGTATAAGGGGGCAGGGAAGGACATTCGTGAACTATGGCTACACCTTC	CASSIRGQGRTFVNYGYTF
NA	TRBV20-1	TRBJ2-3	NA	TGCAGTGCTTACAGGGTTACTAGCACAGATACGCAGTATTTT	CSAYRVTSTDTQYF
TRBD2	TRBV7-6	TRBJ2-1	few	TGTGCCAGCAGCTTAGGAGTTACAGCGGGAGGGTCGAATGAGCAGTTCTTC	CASSLGVTAGGSNEQFF
TRBD1	TRBV7-2	TRBJ2-2	NA	TGTGCCAGCAGCTTAGTAATCTCAGGGGGCGGGGAGCTGTTTTTT	CASSLVISGGGELFF
NA	TRBV7-9	TRBJ1-1	many	TGTGCCAGCAGCTTAACCGGGACTAAGGGTACTGAAGCTTTCTTT	CASSLTGTKGTEAFF
NA	TRBV7-3	TRBJ2-1	many	TGTGCCAGCGGCTCCCATTTAAGTGAGCAGTTCTTC	CASGSHLSEQFF
TRBD1	TRBV5-5	TRBJ2-5	NA	TGTGCCAGCAGCCGCGGTGTAGCTCAGGGGGCAGAGACCCAGTACTTC	CASSRGVAQGAETQYF
NA	TRBV27	TRBJ2-7	NA	TGTGCCAGCAGTGTGCTGGCGACTGCCTACGAGCAGTACTTC	CASSVLATAYEQYF
NA	TRBV4-1	TRBJ2-2	NA	TGCGCCAGCAGCCAAGATTACATATCCACCGGGGAGCTGTTTTTT	CASSQDYISTGELFF
NA	TRBV30	TRBJ1-1	NA	TGTGCCTGGAGTGCGAGACACACCGGGCCCACTGAAGCTTTCTTT	CAWSARHTGPTEAFF
NA	TRBV7-9	TRBJ1-2	NA	TGTGCCAGCAGCTTACTGGACAAAGGTGATGGCTACACCTTC	CASSLLDKGDGYTF
NA	TRBV7-2	TRBJ1-3	many	TGTGCCAGCAGCTCGCGGACTGAGAGCTCTGGAAACACCATATATTTT	CASSSRTESSGNTIYF
NA	TRBV28	TRBJ1-4	NA	TGTGCCAGCATCACGGGAACTGCAACTAATGAAAAACTGTTTTTT	CASITGTATNEKLFF
NA	TRBV7-8	TRBJ1-5	many	TGTGCCAGCAGCTTAGCGGGGGTAGCGGAGGAGCCCCAGCATTTT	CASSLAGVAEEPQHF
TRBD1	TRBV5-6	TRBJ1-1	few	TGTGCCAGCACCAACGAGATTACAGGGGGCCGTAACGGCACTGAAGCTTTCTTT	CASTNEITGGRNGTEAFF
TRBD2	TRBV6-2/TRBV6-3	TRBJ2-1	few	TGTGCCAGCAGCCGCGGACTAGCGGGAGTCCCCTACAATGAGCAGTTCTTC	CASSRGLAGVPYNEQFF
TRBD1	TRBV29-1	TRBJ1-4	NA	TGCAGCGTTGGCGCAGGGGGCATGGAAAAACTGTTTTTT	CSVGAGGMEKLFF
TRBD2	TRBV3-1	TRBJ2-2	NA	TGTGCCAGCAGCCAAGGGCTAGCGGGAGGGGGGAACACCGGGGAGCTGTTTTTT	CASSQGLAGGGNTGELFF
NA	TRBV20-1	TRBJ2-7	NA	TGCAGTGTCTTGTTTGGCTACGAGCAGTACTTC	CSVLFGYEQYF
NA	TRBV7-8	TRBJ1-6	NA	TGTGCCAGCAGGCAAGGGACGGGACAAAATTCACCCCTCCACTTT	CASRQGTGQNSPLHF